Listed below are T cell receptor beta chains from one sample, sequenced in a study of CD8 T cells in Susac syndrome. Using its own MiXCR run on the immunoSEQ multiplex PCR reads, TCRdb lists one record per CDR3 protein. The table records roughly 100,000 distinct CDR3 sequences, around 94% of them present only once. Material: CD4+ T cells from PBMCs. These receptors were taken from a human donor with Susac syndrome. CDR3s include the opening cysteine and the closing phenylalanine or tryptophan. A D gene is named only where the DNA matches it firmly. Clone size is stated in some rows and not others, as once, few, many or a class when expanded.

>TRBJ1-6|TRBV12-3/TRBV12-4|TRBD1|13|.
CASRDREMSPLHF
TGTGCCAGCAGGGACAGGGAGATGTCACCCCTCCACTTT
>TRBJ2-1|TRBV20-1|.|12|.
CSARLGDNEQFF
TGCAGTGCTAGGTTGGGTGACAATGAGCAGTTCTTC
>TRBJ2-7|TRBV29-1|.|12|.
CSVEQGQYEQYF
TGCAGCGTTGAACAGGGGCAATACGAGCAGTACTTC
>TRBJ1-2|TRBV12-3/TRBV12-4|.|13|.
CASSLHIIYGYTF
TGTGCCAGCAGTTTGCACATCATCTATGGCTACACCTTC
>TRBJ2-1|TRBV5-8|TRBD2|18|.
CATRYDSGTSGYYNEQFF
TGTGCCACGCGATACGACTCCGGGACTAGCGGTTACTACAATGAGCAGTTCTTC
>TRBJ1-5|TRBV20-1|.|13|.
CSARDPGTQPQHF
TGCAGTGCTAGAGATCCGGGGACCCAGCCCCAGCATTTT
>TRBJ2-3|TRBV24-1|.|16|.
CATSDPRDSITDTQYF
TGTGCCACCAGTGATCCCAGGGATTCGATCACAGATACGCAGTATTTT
>TRBJ2-2|TRBV30|TRBD1|16|.
CAWSPLDRGRDGELFF
TGTGCCTGGAGTCCTCTCGACAGGGGGCGTGACGGGGAGCTGTTTTTT
>TRBJ1-1|TRBV6-5|.|14|.
CASSYGGVNTEAFF
TGTGCCAGCAGTTACGGTGGGGTGAACACTGAAGCTTTCTTT
>TRBJ1-1|TRBV20-1|TRBD1|14|.
CSASWEGAHTEAFF
TGCAGTGCTAGCTGGGAGGGGGCCCACACTGAAGCTTTCTTT
>TRBJ2-5|TRBV12-3/TRBV12-4|.|14|.
CASSFDREGGSQYF
TGTGCCAGCAGTTTTGACAGGGAAGGAGGGTCCCAGTACTTC
>TRBJ2-7|TRBV7-2|TRBD1|15|.
CASSRIGQGGLEQYF
TGTGCCAGCAGCCGGATAGGACAAGGGGGCCTCGAGCAGTACTTC
>TRBJ2-2|TRBV20-1|TRBD1|15|.
CSAQWGQGFSGELFF
TGCAGTGCCCAATGGGGACAGGGGTTTTCCGGGGAGCTGTTTTTT
>TRBJ2-1|TRBV5-1|TRBD2|15|.
CASSLGGGNRDEQFF
TGCGCCAGCAGCCTGGGCGGGGGGAACAGGGATGAGCAGTTCTTC
>TRBJ1-5|TRBV7-6|.|14|.
CASSLEVSSPTQHF
TGTGCCAGCAGCTTAGAGGTGTCTTCGCCGACCCAGCATTTT
>TRBJ1-2|TRBV10-3|.|11|.
CAINLAGDYTF
TGTGCCATCAATCTTGCCGGTGACTACACCTTC
>TRBJ1-2|TRBV6-2/TRBV6-3|.|14|.
CASSWSPPDYGYTF
TGTGCCAGCAGTTGGAGTCCTCCAGACTATGGCTACACCTTC
>TRBJ2-3|TRBV4-3|.|14|.
CASSQDRATDTQYF
TGCGCCAGCAGCCAAGATAGGGCCACAGATACGCAGTATTTT
>TRBJ1-1|TRBV6-5|.|13|.
CASSYRGNTEAFF
TGTGCCAGCAGTTACAGGGGGAACACTGAAGCTTTCTTT
>TRBJ1-3|TRBV9|.|13|.
CASSGSAGNTIYF
TGTGCCAGCAGCGGGAGTGCAGGAAACACCATATATTTT
>TRBJ1-2|TRBV7-9|.|12|.
CASSSQGGGYTF
TGTGCCAGCAGCTCCCAGGGAGGTGGCTACACCTTC
>TRBJ2-3|TRBV20-1|TRBD1|14|.
CSAPGTGGTDTQYF
TGCAGTGCTCCCGGGACAGGGGGCACAGATACGCAGTATTTT
>TRBJ2-1|TRBV5-1|TRBD2|16|.
CASSVVLAGGPKEQFF
TGCGCCAGCAGCGTTGTACTAGCGGGGGGGCCTAAAGAGCAGTTCTTC
>TRBJ2-3|TRBV9|TRBD2|17|.
CASSERGGPPPTDTQYF
TGTGCCAGCAGCGAGCGCGGGGGGCCCCCCCCCACAGATACGCAGTATTTT
>TRBJ1-6|TRBV10-3|.|12|.
CAISESLEVIHF
TGTGCCATCAGTGAGTCGCTGGAGGTGATCCACTTT
>TRBJ1-6|TRBV7-2|.|14|few
CASSVGSVNSPLHF
TGTGCCAGCAGCGTTGGGTCAGTCAATTCACCCCTCCACTTT
>TRBJ1-2|TRBV15|.|15|.
CATSRATGPTGGYTF
TGTGCCACCAGCAGGGCTACCGGGCCCACGGGTGGCTACACCTTC
>TRBJ2-1|TRBV4-1|TRBD2|17|.
CASSRGGLANLGNEQFF
TGCGCCAGCAGCCGAGGGGGACTAGCGAACCTGGGGAATGAGCAGTTCTTC
>TRBJ2-3|TRBV7-2|.|13|.
CASSFTSGYTQYF
TGTGCCAGCAGCTTTACTTCAGGGTATACGCAGTATTTT
>TRBJ2-7|TRBV6-1|TRBD1|15|few
CASSTTWDSSYEQYF
TGTGCCAGCAGCACGACCTGGGACAGCTCCTACGAGCAGTACTTC
>TRBJ2-1|TRBV29-1|TRBD2|17|.
CSVRGVAPASSYNEQFF
TGCAGCGTTCGGGGGGTAGCCCCTGCCAGCTCCTACAATGAGCAGTTCTTC
>TRBJ1-1|TRBV29-1|TRBD1|11|.
CSVDRETKAFF
TGCAGCGTGGACAGGGAGACCAAAGCTTTCTTT
>TRBJ1-2|TRBV4-3|.|15|.
CASSQGPGRSDGYTF
TGCGCCAGCAGCCAAGGCCCTGGGCGGAGCGATGGCTACACCTTC
>TRBJ2-3|TRBV9|.|13|.
CASSTWDFGTQYF
TGTGCCAGCAGCACCTGGGACTTCGGGACGCAGTATTTT
>TRBJ2-2|TRBV5-1|.|13|.
CASSLGATGELFF
TGCGCCAGCAGCTTGGGGGCCACCGGGGAGCTGTTTTTT
>TRBJ2-2|TRBV12-3/TRBV12-4|.|14|.
CASRSGGNTGELFF
TGTGCCAGCAGGTCCGGGGGGAACACCGGGGAGCTGTTTTTT
>TRBJ1-1|TRBV14|TRBD1|16|.
CASSRYSGQGSIRAFF
TGTGCCAGCAGCCGATATTCGGGACAGGGATCAATTCGAGCTTTCTTT
>TRBJ2-7|TRBV7-2|TRBD1|15|.
CASSLSRGPSYEQYF
TGTGCCAGCAGCTTATCCAGGGGGCCTTCCTACGAGCAGTACTTC
>TRBJ1-6|TRBV27|TRBD1|16|.
CASRKALPGGDSPLHF
TGTGCCAGCCGTAAGGCCCTACCAGGGGGGGATTCACCCCTCCACTTT
>TRBJ1-1|TRBV12-3/TRBV12-4|.|13|.
CASRRTGNTEAFF
TGTGCCAGCAGAAGAACAGGGAACACTGAAGCTTTCTTT
>TRBJ2-2|TRBV20-1|TRBD2|16|.
CSARASGLAGGGELFF
TGCAGTGCTAGAGCCTCGGGACTAGCGGGGGGTGGGGAGCTGTTTTTT
>TRBJ2-7|TRBV2|TRBD2|17|.
CASSEALTPAGAYEQYF
TGTGCCAGCAGTGAAGCGCTGACTCCAGCGGGGGCCTACGAGCAGTACTTC
>TRBJ1-1|TRBV30|.|12|once
CAWNGGNTEAFF
TGTGCCTGGAACGGGGGGAACACTGAAGCTTTCTTT
>TRBJ2-1|TRBV30|TRBD1|12|.
CAWRGQYNEQFF
TGTGCCTGGAGGGGACAGTACAATGAGCAGTTCTTC
>TRBJ2-7|TRBV5-6|.|11|.
CASSNRYEQYF
TGTGCCAGCTCAAATCGCTACGAGCAGTACTTC
>TRBJ2-1|TRBV2|TRBD1|12|.
CASKGAFNEQFF
TGTGCCAGCAAGGGGGCCTTTAATGAGCAGTTCTTC
>TRBJ2-5|TRBV18|.|13|.
CASSPRQGETQYF
TGTGCCAGCTCACCTCGGCAGGGAGAGACCCAGTACTTC
>TRBJ2-5|TRBV6-2/TRBV6-3|.|16|once
CASSFGGVLRFETQYF
TGTGCCAGCAGCTTCGGCGGGGTATTAAGATTTGAGACCCAGTACTTC
>TRBJ1-1|TRBV20-1|.|10|.
CSARGSEAFF
TGCAGTGCTAGGGGCTCAGAAGCTTTCTTT
>TRBJ1-2|TRBV2|.|14|.
CASSEARGGQGYTF
TGTGCCAGCAGTGAAGCACGGGGTGGGCAAGGCTACACCTTC